Described below is a single T cell receptor (beta chain) sequence and its context. This clonotype has a handful of counts. This receptor's antigen is unknown. Per-nucleotide qualities are absent, and no much larger clonotype sits a single base away. After removal of 3 bases from V and 7 bases from J, the junction retains 11 bases not matched to a gene. The cysteine opens and the phenylalanine closes a CDR3 of 15 amino acids. Only the CDR3 region is kept as DNA, spanning 45 bases read in frame from base 1. CDR1 and CDR2, per the germline V gene (reference sequence), are MNHEY and SMNVEV. The sample's treatment or condition label, decoded: in vitro stimulation with specific CMV peptide epitopes to enrich CMV-specific T cells. These reads were obtained on an Illumina HiSeq 1500. TCRdb applied fastp at Q25 and MiXCR to the public reads, then kept only in-frame beta chains. CDR3 protein sequences are deduplicated, and each keeps its most common genes and DNA. Present in this sample are roughly 730,000 distinct CDR3 sequences, about 33% of which were seen just once. The ten most abundant clones make up roughly 18% of the sample.

The sample originates from a study of T cell repertoires in cytomegalovirus infection (dated by TCRdb to about 2019). In the study overall: The peptide stimulations were aimed at well-studied HLA-B-restricted epitopes as well as recently identified HLA-C-restricted CMV epitopes, whose presentation resists viral immunomodulation. Because public TCR beta signatures pointed to carriage of CMV infection together with the matching HLA type, the HLA type of each donor mattered for the analysis.

Summary of the overall study and its limitations: The ex vivo response was dominated by HLA-C-restricted CMV-specific TCR beta clonotypes, which also provided the single most frequent clonotype in two of eight donors. In both this cohort and an independent cohort of 350 or so donors, the cumulative frequency of public TCR beta family members distinguished carriers of CMV infection plus the relevant HLA type.

This receptor was taken from a human donor in good health (CMV status not recorded). Some clones in this sample may be carry-over from other donors' samples. Here the chain combines TRBV27 and TRBJ2-7; the junction holds 8 bases that match TRBD2. The starting material was cultured PBMCs, obtained from culture after CMV antigen stimulation. The CDR3 in this case is CASSLGAGGRDEQYF. The DNA sequence is as follows: TGTGCCAGCAGTTTGGGTGCGGGAGGACGGGATGAGCAGTACTTC.